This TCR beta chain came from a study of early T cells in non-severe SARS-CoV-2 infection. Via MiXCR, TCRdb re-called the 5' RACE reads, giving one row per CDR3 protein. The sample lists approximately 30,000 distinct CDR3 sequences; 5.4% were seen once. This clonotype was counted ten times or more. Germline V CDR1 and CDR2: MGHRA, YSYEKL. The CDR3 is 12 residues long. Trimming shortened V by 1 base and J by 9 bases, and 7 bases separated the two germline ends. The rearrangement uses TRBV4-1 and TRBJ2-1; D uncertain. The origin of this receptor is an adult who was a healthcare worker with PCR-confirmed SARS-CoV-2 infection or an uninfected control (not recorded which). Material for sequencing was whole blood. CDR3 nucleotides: TGCGCCAGCAGCCAAGTACGCGGTGAGCAGTTCTTC. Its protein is CASSQVRGEQFF.